This is a list of T cell receptor beta chains from one sample in a study of T cell responses to AZD1222 COVID-19 vaccine. Measured with immunoSEQ multiplex PCR; TCRdb has only the in-frame clones, and not every one. The data contain approximately 150,000 clones, approximately 94% of them singletons. The specimen comprised peripheral blood, sampled on day 0 of AZD1222 vaccination. The receptors were gathered from an adult in good health. CDR3s include the opening cysteine and the closing phenylalanine or tryptophan. The order of the fields is V gene, clone size, J gene, D gene, CDR3 protein, CDR3 DNA. The D gene is left open where the match is weak. A row's size may be missing; if present it is once, few, many or a size class.

V: TRBV7-2; size: .; J: TRBJ1-1; D: .; CDR3: CASSPGPNTEAFF; DNA: TGTGCCAGCAGCCCCGGCCCGAACACTGAAGCTTTCTTT
V: TRBV5-5; size: .; J: TRBJ1-3; D: .; CDR3: CASSLTDPVYSGNTIYF; DNA: TGTGCCAGCAGTCTGACCGACCCAGTCTACTCTGGAAACACCATATATTTT
V: TRBV7-8; size: .; J: TRBJ2-7; D: .; CDR3: CASRAGRGAGYEQYF; DNA: TGTGCCAGCAGGGCGGGCCGGGGGGCGGGCTACGAGCAGTACTTC
V: TRBV7-2; size: .; J: TRBJ1-6; D: TRBD1; CDR3: CASSPDRGFSPLHF; DNA: TGTGCCAGCAGCCCGGACAGGGGGTTTTCACCCCTCCACTTT
V: TRBV6-6; size: many; J: TRBJ2-3; D: .; CDR3: CASSYMSASTDTQYF; DNA: TGTGCCAGCAGTTACATGTCTGCTAGCACAGATACGCAGTATTTT
V: TRBV5-1; size: .; J: TRBJ2-1; D: TRBD2; CDR3: CASSVTSGGAIEQFF; DNA: TGCGCCAGCAGCGTGACTAGCGGGGGGGCGATTGAGCAGTTCTTC
V: TRBV19; size: .; J: TRBJ2-7; D: .; CDR3: CASSHTSYEQYF; DNA: TGTGCCAGTAGTCATACTTCCTACGAGCAGTACTTC
V: TRBV6-5; size: .; J: TRBJ2-7; D: TRBD1; CDR3: CASRFDRAGEQYF; DNA: TGTGCCAGCAGGTTCGACAGGGCAGGCGAGCAGTACTTC
V: TRBV24-1; size: .; J: TRBJ1-3; D: TRBD1; CDR3: CATSDTQGPIYF; DNA: TGTGCCACCAGTGACACACAGGGGCCCATATATTTT
V: TRBV7-2; size: .; J: TRBJ1-5; D: TRBD1; CDR3: CASSPGTGGHQPQHF; DNA: TGTGCCAGCAGCCCCGGGACAGGGGGCCATCAGCCCCAGCATTTT
V: TRBV4-3; size: .; J: TRBJ1-5; D: .; CDR3: CASSQDLGQGNQPQHF; DNA: TGCGCCAGCAGCCAAGATCTAGGACAAGGGAATCAGCCCCAGCATTTT
V: TRBV6-5; size: .; J: TRBJ1-3; D: TRBD1; CDR3: CASKDRGHTIYF; DNA: TGTGCCAGCAAGGACAGGGGACACACCATATATTTT
V: TRBV6-5; size: .; J: TRBJ2-1; D: TRBD2; CDR3: CASTTSGNYGNEQFF; DNA: TGTGCCAGCACCACAAGCGGGAATTATGGCAATGAGCAGTTCTTC
V: TRBV30; size: .; J: TRBJ2-4; D: TRBD2; CDR3: CAWSVKAGGPSSIQYF; DNA: TGTGCCTGGAGTGTAAAAGCGGGAGGGCCATCCTCCATTCAGTACTTC
V: TRBV6-6; size: .; J: TRBJ1-2; D: .; CDR3: CASIPNPGTDNYGYTF; DNA: TGTGCCAGCATACCCAACCCGGGGACGGATAACTATGGCTACACCTTC
V: TRBV9; size: .; J: TRBJ2-2; D: .; CDR3: CASTREPNTGELFF; DNA: TGTGCCAGCACCCGGGAACCAAACACCGGGGAGCTGTTTTTT
V: TRBV10-1; size: many; J: TRBJ2-7; D: TRBD2; CDR3: CASSGTGWSGRAAKTSYEQYF; DNA: TGCGCCAGCAGTGGGACCGGTTGGAGCGGGAGGGCCGCGAAAACCTCCTACGAGCAGTACTTC
V: TRBV6-2/TRBV6-3; size: .; J: TRBJ2-3; D: TRBD2; CDR3: CASSYGAGEEDTQYF; DNA: TGTGCCAGCAGTTACGGGGCGGGAGAGGAAGATACGCAGTATTTT